The 30 T cell receptor beta chains given below trace back to one sample, sequenced in a study of beta chain features in type 1 diabetes. No antigen has been identified for these receptors. Study-wide results and limits: A moderate, significant TCRB CDR3 shortening appeared in type 1 diabetes across four CD4+ subsets.

The sequenced template was cDNA made from the entire isolated RNA. Here immunoSEQ multiplex PCR was the method, and the copy in TCRdb shows in-frame clones only, minus some. Found here are about 340,000 clones, 13% of them singletons; the top ten hold about 0.015%. Material: naive CD4+ T cells from blood. These receptors all stem from a young woman with type 1 diabetes.

V is TRBV29-1 and J is TRBJ2-3; TRBD2 matches 7 bases. The germline V gene has CDR1 SQVTM and CDR2 ANQGSEA. Trimming took 3 bases from V and 6 from J; bases not matched to a gene: 6. The CDR3 runs 13 residues. This chain's CDR3 is CSVEGGAVDTQYF. CDR3 sequence (DNA): TGCAGCGTTGAGGGAGGGGCGGTGGATACGCAGTATTTT.

This clone showed up just a few times. The chain uses TRBV15 and TRBJ2-3, with a possible D match to TRBD2 (6 bases). The CDR3 runs to 15 residues. The V gene lost 4 bases and the J gene lost 2 bases, with 13 bases spanning the gap. The germline V gene has CDR1 LNHNV and CDR2 YYDKDF (reference sequence). The CDR3 loop reads CATSIGGTYTDTQYF. The CDR3 DNA is TGTGCCACCAGCATAGGCGGGACTTACACAGATACGCAGTATTTT.

This clone occurred a few times. The gene calls are TRBV6-5 and TRBJ1-4; TRBD1 matches 7 bases. With V trimmed by 0 bases and J by 17 bases, 6 bases remained unmatched. Germline values: CDR1 MNHEY, CDR2 SVGAGI. CDR3 length: 12 residues. Here the CDR3 DNA reads TGTGCCAGCAGTTACTCGAGGGACAGCCAATTTTTT. As protein: CASSYSRDSQFF.

This chain uses TRBV6-6 with TRBJ2-3, with a weak D call TRBD2 (6 bases). From germline, CDR1 is MNHNY and CDR2 SVGAGI (reference sequence). Trimming removed 6 bases at V and 0 bases at J, with 10 bases between. The CDR3 loop spans 14 amino acids. The CDR3 DNA follows: TGTGCCAGCAGACTGACTAGTAGCACAGATACGCAGTATTTT. Translated, it gives CASRLTSSTDTQYF.

This clone was recorded a few times. Other DNA sequences in this sample translate to the same CDR3. CDR3 sequence reads: CASSPGQGLNTEAFF. The CDR3, as DNA: TGTGCCAGCTCACCGGGACAGGGATTGAACACTGAAGCTTTCTTT. The chain links TRBV18 to TRBJ1-1; TRBD1 aligns across 9 bases. The CDR3 contains 15 residues. Germline lookup yields CDR1 KGHSH and CDR2 LQKENI. V gave up 3 bases and J gave up 0 bases; unmatched junction bases: 2.

This chain joins TRBV9 and TRBJ1-2; TRBD1 aligns across 10 bases. The CDR3 consists of 15 residues. CDR1 and CDR2 from the germline V gene are SGDLS and YYNGEE. After removal of 0 bases from V and 4 bases from J, the junction contained 3 bases not matched to a gene. This CDR3 reads CASSVEDRGLYGYTF. In DNA form, the CDR3 reads TGTGCCAGCAGCGTAGAAGACAGGGGGCTCTATGGCTACACCTTC.

J is TRBJ1-1 and V is TRBV18; 7 bases are a match to TRBD1. Germline-derived CDR1 and CDR2 are KGHSH and LQKENI. J lost 8 bases, V lost 4 bases, and 4 bases had no gene match. The CDR3 sequence is 12 residues long. The CDR3 spells CASSLTGAEAFF. CDR3 bases: TGTGCCAGCTCACTTACAGGGGCGGAAGCTTTCTTT.

This chain connects TRBV19 to TRBJ2-7; a possible D gene is TRBD1 (6 bases). Between the trimmed V and J ends, which lost 4 bases and 5 bases, there was a span of 9 bases. This CDR3 contains 12 residues. Germline V CDR1 and CDR2: LNHDA, SQIVND (reference sequence). CDR3 protein: CASSKQGHEQYF. As DNA, the CDR3 is TGTGCCAGTAGTAAACAGGGTCACGAGCAGTACTTC. Complete variable domain (other parts from reference TRBV19 and TRBJ2-7): DGGITQSPKYLFRKEGQNVTLSCEQNLNHDAMYWYRQDPGQGLRLIYYSQIVNDFQKGDIAEGYSVSREKKESFPLTVTSAQKNPTAFYLCASSKQGHEQYFGPGTRLTVT.

This chain's CDR3 is CASRRGGRENYGYTF. The CDR3 DNA reads as TGTGCCAGCCGGCGCGGAGGGCGGGAAAACTATGGCTACACCTTC. The chain employs TRBV6-5 and TRBJ1-2; D is uncertain. This CDR3 has 15 residues. The germline CDR1 and CDR2 sequences are MNHEY and SVGAGI. The ends were cut back, 8 bases at V and 2 bases at J, with 18 bases in the middle.

The chain recombines TRBV19 with TRBJ1-5; D might be TRBD1 (6 bases). V was pared by 5 bases and J by 3 bases, with 8 bases between. The CDR3 extends over 13 amino acids. Germline CDR1 LNHDA, CDR2 SQIVND (reference sequence). CDR3 in DNA: TGTGCCAGTAGTGGACAGATCAATCAGCCCCAGCATTTT. As protein: CASSGQINQPQHF.

The CDR3 nucleotides are TGCAGCGTTGAACTGGCGGGTCCCTCCTACAATGAGCAGTTCTTC. Translated, it gives CSVELAGPSYNEQFF. This sequence joins TRBV29-1 and TRBJ2-1; weak D call: TRBD2 (5 bases). The V and J ends lost 2 bases and 0 bases respectively, with 11 bases between them. The CDR3 is 15 residues long. Germline V gives CDR1 SQVTM, CDR2 ANQGSEA.

This chain links TRBV5-4 with TRBJ2-3, with 10 bases lining up with TRBD2. With 1 base clipped from V and 5 bases from J, the junction kept 7 bases outside the gene matches. The CDR3 totals 16 residues. Germline assignment: CDR1 SGHNT and CDR2 YYREEE (reference sequence). The CDR3 protein is CASSLRLAGVGDTQYF. The CDR3 DNA is TGTGCCAGCAGCTTGAGGCTAGCGGGAGTCGGAGATACGCAGTATTTT.

This clone has more than one count but fewer than ten. J is TRBJ2-3 and V is TRBV4-1; D might be TRBD2 (6 bases). V lost 0 bases and J lost 0, with 16 bases in between. The CDR3 totals 18 residues. The V gene's germline CDR1 is MGHRA and CDR2 YSYEKL. The CDR3 bases are TGCGCCAGCAGCCAAGATCGTAATTGGGGAGGTAGCACAGATACGCAGTATTTT. Residues: CASSQDRNWGGSTDTQYF.

V gene TRBV11-2 combines with J gene TRBJ2-1, with 11 bases lining up with TRBD2. Germline loops: CDR1 SGHAT, CDR2 FQNNGV. V shed 5 bases, J shed 9 bases, and the junction held 12 bases outside the gene matches. This CDR3 is built from 16 residues. The CDR3 DNA is TGTGCCAGCAGCCTTCAACTAGCGGGAGTTATCAGTGAGCAGTTCTTC. Translated: CASSLQLAGVISEQFF.

This clone was recorded a few times. The gene calls are TRBV9 and TRBJ2-4; tentative D call: TRBD2 (6 bases). The CDR3 runs to 15 residues. In germline, CDR1 is SGDLS, CDR2 YYNGEE. V was shortened by 0 bases and J by 3 bases, with 10 bases between the two germline ends. The CDR3 region has the DNA TGTGCCAGCAGCGTAGACGGGGGTCGCAAAAACATTCAGTACTTC. Its translation is CASSVDGGRKNIQYF.

This chain links TRBV30 with TRBJ1-1; a possible D gene is TRBD1 (5 bases). V shed 5 bases and J shed 6 bases, with 7 bases lying between them. Germline loops: CDR1 GTSNPN, CDR2 SVGIG (reference sequence). CDR3 size: 10 residues. CDR3 DNA sequence: TGTGCCTGGTCCAGGGCTGAAGCTTTCTTT. Its translation: CAWSRAEAFF.

This clone was seen a handful of times. V is TRBV5-1 and J is TRBJ2-2; D is possibly TRBD1 (6 bases). V lost 5 bases to trimming and J lost 4 bases, with 21 bases between them. CDR1 SGHRS and CDR2 YFSETQ come from the germline V gene. The CDR3 totals 17 residues. CDR3 nucleotides: TGCGCCAGCAGTTCGAGACAGGCAGCGGACGGCACCGGGGAGCTGTTTTTT. Translated: CASSSRQAADGTGELFF. Full variable domain (missing parts from reference TRBV5-1 and TRBJ2-2): KAGVTQTPRYLIKTRGQQVTLSCSPISGHRSVSWYQQTPGQGLQFLFEYFSETQRNKGNFPGRFSGRQFSNSRSEMNVSTLELGDSALYLCASSSRQAADGTGELFFGEGSRLTVL.

For the CDR3, the DNA is TGTGCCAGTAGTATTAGGGGTAGCGGCGAGCAGTTCTTC. Translating gives CASSIRGSGEQFF. This chain joins TRBV19 and TRBJ2-1, with D perhaps matching TRBD2 (6 bases). This CDR3 region has 13 residues. Germline values: CDR1 LNHDA, CDR2 SQIVND (reference sequence). V shed 3 bases and J shed 10 bases, with 13 bases lying between them.

The chain employs TRBV18 and TRBJ2-6; the match to TRBD1 covers 12 bases. Germline V gene data show CDR1 as KGHSH and CDR2 as LQKENI. The trim removed 2 bases at V and 2 bases at J, leaving 4 bases unmatched. The CDR3 is 18 amino acids. The CDR3 region is CASSPFGTGGAGANVLTF. CDR3 bases: TGTGCCAGCTCACCATTTGGGACAGGGGGCGCTGGGGCCAACGTCCTGACTTTC.

This clone occurred a few times. The V gene is TRBV15, the J gene TRBJ2-1, with 9 bases fitting TRBD2. The CDR3 loop spans 13 amino acids. From germline, CDR1 is LNHNV and CDR2 YYDKDF (reference sequence). V lost 11 bases and J lost 8; bases outside the gene matches: 10. CDR3 in amino acids: CASAGGPADEQFF. The DNA for the CDR3 is TGTGCCTCTGCGGGAGGGCCGGCTGATGAGCAGTTCTTC.

The chain recombines TRBV5-4 with TRBJ2-1, with 10 bases that match TRBD2. Germline V gives CDR1 SGHNT, CDR2 YYREEE (reference sequence). Trimming at V came to 1 base and at J to 15 bases, leaving 13 bases not matched to a gene. CDR3 length: 15 residues. Here the CDR3 reads CASSLSSLAGVEPFF. DNA of the CDR3: TGTGCCAGCAGCTTGTCGTCGCTAGCGGGAGTCGAACCGTTCTTC.

The chain recombines TRBV25-1 with TRBJ2-7; TRBD2 matches 7 bases. The CDR3 covers 17 residues. Trimming took 6 bases from V and 7 from J; bases not matched to a gene: 21. The germline CDR1 and CDR2 sequences are MGHDK and SYGVNS. The CDR3: CASRLEGRGSIPGEQYV. CDR3 nucleotide sequence: TGTGCCAGCAGGCTCGAGGGACGCGGGAGCATCCCGGGAGAGCAGTACGTC.

This clone came up a few times. The rearrangement uses TRBV18 and TRBJ2-5, with 8 bases that match TRBD2. This CDR3 is built from 16 residues. V was clipped by 2 bases and J by 5 bases; unmatched bases: 10. Per germline, CDR1 KGHSH and CDR2 LQKENI. The chain's CDR3 is CASSPGQAGVGETQYF. CDR3 DNA sequence: TGTGCCAGCTCACCAGGCCAAGCGGGAGTAGGGGAGACCCAGTACTTC.

V usage is TRBV5-1 and J usage is TRBJ1-4; D is unclear. V shed 0 bases and J shed 3 bases, with 9 bases lying between them. Germline V lookup: CDR1 SGHRS, CDR2 YFSETQ. This CDR3 comprises 15 residues. CDR3 coding DNA: TGCGCCAGCAGCTTGGATGGGAGAGCTAATGAAAAACTGTTTTTT. Its translation is CASSLDGRANEKLFF.

In its sample, this clone was seen a few times. The chain recombines TRBV7-9 with TRBJ2-1; a possible D gene is TRBD1 (7 bases). This CDR3 is built from 17 residues. V lost 1 base and J 2 bases, leaving 15 bases between the germline ends. CDR1 SEHNR and CDR2 FQNEAQ come from the germline V gene (reference sequence). The CDR3 region has the DNA TGTGCCAGCAGCTTAGGAGGCAGGGGGGCACCCTACAATGAGCAGTTCTTC. This sequence encodes CASSLGGRGAPYNEQFF.

In this sample, this clone turned up a few times. The chain uses TRBV28 and TRBJ2-1, with a tentative D call TRBD2 (5 bases). Germline lookup yields CDR1 MDHEN and CDR2 SYDVKM. Trimming took 5 bases from V and 3 from J, leaving 14 bases between them. There are 15 residues in the CDR3. The CDR3 sequence: CASSLGGPYYNEQFF. CDR3 DNA sequence: TGTGCCAGCAGTCTCGGCGGGCCCTACTACAATGAGCAGTTCTTC.

This clone showed up just a few times. V and J are TRBV9 and TRBJ1-5; D gene uncertain. The V and J ends lost 6 bases and 2 bases respectively, with 6 bases between them. The germline CDR1 and CDR2 sequences are SGDLS and YYNGEE. This CDR3 has 12 amino acids. The CDR3 is CASTLGNQPQHF. In nucleotides, the CDR3 is TGTGCCAGCACCCTTGGCAATCAGCCCCAGCATTTT.

This clone was seen more than once but under ten times. The chain has TRBV6-5 and TRBJ2-3; 8 nucleotides agree with TRBD1. The CDR3 loop spans 15 amino acids. The ends lost 10 bases at V and 2 bases at J; junction bases unmatched: 11. Germline V CDR1 and CDR2: MNHEY, SVGAGI. The CDR3 here is CATHSGQGLTDTQYF. In DNA form, the CDR3 reads TGTGCCACCCATTCCGGACAGGGCCTCACAGATACGCAGTATTTT.

This clone showed up just a few times. The genes are TRBV28 and TRBJ2-1; 8 nucleotides agree with TRBD1. The germline V gene encodes CDR1 MDHEN and CDR2 SYDVKM. V lost 3 bases and J lost 3; bases outside the gene matches: 4. There are 15 residues in the CDR3. The CDR3 spells CASSFPGQVYNEQFF. The CDR3 DNA sequence: TGTGCCAGCAGTTTTCCGGGACAGGTCTACAATGAGCAGTTCTTC.

In this sample, this clone turned up a few times. The chain links TRBV30 to TRBJ2-2; the D gene is possibly TRBD2 (5 bases). The V gene lost 1 base and the J gene lost 1 base, with 10 bases spanning the gap. The germline V gene encodes CDR1 GTSNPN and CDR2 SVGIG (reference sequence). The CDR3 contains 15 residues. CDR3: CAWSGGRENTGELFF. CDR3 bases: TGTGCCTGGAGTGGTGGCCGGGAGAACACCGGGGAGCTGTTTTTT.